This T cell receptor (beta chain) is drawn from a study of blood T cell repertoires in COVID-19. Study background: T cells, B-cell-depleted T cells, or PBMCs supplied cDNA or gDNA.

V shed 3 bases, J shed 7 bases, and the junction held 13 bases outside the gene matches. The CDR3 has 16 amino acids. The germline gives CDR1 SGHRS, CDR2 YFSETQ. In the authors' methods: Reference gene primer amplification gave estimated nucleated cell counts. Method: immunoSEQ multiplex PCR; TCRdb's copy keeps in-frame clones and lacks some. The V and J calls and clone size were taken over from that table, and D and trimming were inferred from the DNA. The sample comprises 60,000 to 70,000 clones, roughly 82% of which are singletons, and approximately 6.6% rests with the top ten. The TCR was taken from a man in his sixties with acute or convalescent COVID-19. The source material was peripheral blood. The chain joins TRBV5-1 to TRBJ1-5; 7 bases line up with TRBD1. Written as DNA, the CDR3 is TGCGCCAGCAGCTCGCGGGAACAGGGGAGAGGGCAGCCCCAGCATTTT. As protein: CASSSREQGRGQPQHF.